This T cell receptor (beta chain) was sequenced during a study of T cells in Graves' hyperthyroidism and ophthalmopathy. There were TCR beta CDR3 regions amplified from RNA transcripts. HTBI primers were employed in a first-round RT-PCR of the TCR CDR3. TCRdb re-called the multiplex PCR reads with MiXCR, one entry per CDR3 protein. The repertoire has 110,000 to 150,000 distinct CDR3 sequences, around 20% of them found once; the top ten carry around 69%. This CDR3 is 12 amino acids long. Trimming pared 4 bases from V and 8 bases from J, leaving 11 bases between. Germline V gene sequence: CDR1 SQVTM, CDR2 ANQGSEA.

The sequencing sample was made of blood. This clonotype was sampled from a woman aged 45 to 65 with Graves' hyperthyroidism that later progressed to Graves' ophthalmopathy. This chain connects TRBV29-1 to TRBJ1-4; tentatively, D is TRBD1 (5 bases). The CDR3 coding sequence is TGCAGCGTTGTAGGGGCGGGGGAAAAACTGTTTTTT. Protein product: CSVVGAGEKLFF.